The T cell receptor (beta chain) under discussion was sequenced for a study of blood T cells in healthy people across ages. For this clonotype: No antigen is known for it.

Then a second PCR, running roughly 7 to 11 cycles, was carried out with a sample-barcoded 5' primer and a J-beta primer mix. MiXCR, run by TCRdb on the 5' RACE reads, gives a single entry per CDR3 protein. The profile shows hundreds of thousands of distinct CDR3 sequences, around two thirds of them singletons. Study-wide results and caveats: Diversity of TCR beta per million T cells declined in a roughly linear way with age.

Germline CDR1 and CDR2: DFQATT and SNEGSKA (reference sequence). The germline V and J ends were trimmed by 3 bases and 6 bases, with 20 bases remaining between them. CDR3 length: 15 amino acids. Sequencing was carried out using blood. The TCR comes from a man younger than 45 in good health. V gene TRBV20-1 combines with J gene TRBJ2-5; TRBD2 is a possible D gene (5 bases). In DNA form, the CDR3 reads TGCAGTGCTAGGACTGACCACCATGGGGAGAAGACCCAGTACTTC. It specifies CSARTDHHGEKTQYF.